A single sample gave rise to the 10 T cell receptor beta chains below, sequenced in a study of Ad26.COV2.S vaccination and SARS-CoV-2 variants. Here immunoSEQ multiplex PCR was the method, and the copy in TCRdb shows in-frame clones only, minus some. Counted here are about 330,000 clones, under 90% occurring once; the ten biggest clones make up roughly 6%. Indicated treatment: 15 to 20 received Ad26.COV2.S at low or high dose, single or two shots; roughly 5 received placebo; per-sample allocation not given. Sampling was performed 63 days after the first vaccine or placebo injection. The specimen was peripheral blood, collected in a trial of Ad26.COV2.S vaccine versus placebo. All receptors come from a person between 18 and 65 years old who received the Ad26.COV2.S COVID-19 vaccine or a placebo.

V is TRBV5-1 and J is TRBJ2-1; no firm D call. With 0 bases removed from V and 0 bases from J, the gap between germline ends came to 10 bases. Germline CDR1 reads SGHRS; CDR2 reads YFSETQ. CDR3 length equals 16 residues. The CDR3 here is CASSLEGSFSYNEQFF. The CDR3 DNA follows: TGCGCCAGCAGCTTGGAGGGCTCCTTCTCCTACAATGAGCAGTTCTTC.

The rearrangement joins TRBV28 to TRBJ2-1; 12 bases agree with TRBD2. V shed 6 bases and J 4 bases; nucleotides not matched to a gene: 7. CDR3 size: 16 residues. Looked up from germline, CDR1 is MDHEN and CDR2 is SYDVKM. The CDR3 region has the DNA TGTGCCAGCAGGAGTGGGACTAGCGGGTTTTACAATGAGCAGTTCTTC. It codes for CASRSGTSGFYNEQFF. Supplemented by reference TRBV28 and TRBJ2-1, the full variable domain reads DVKVTQSSRYLVKRTGEKVFLECVQDMDHENMFWYRQDPGLGLRLIYFSYDVKMKEKGDIPEGYSVSREKKERFSLILESASTNQTSMYLCASRSGTSGFYNEQFFGPGTRLTVL.

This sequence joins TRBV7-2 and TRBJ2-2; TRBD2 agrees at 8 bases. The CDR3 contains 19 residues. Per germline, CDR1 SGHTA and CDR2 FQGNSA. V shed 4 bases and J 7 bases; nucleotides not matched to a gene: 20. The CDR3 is CASSSPTGTRGLGDGELFF. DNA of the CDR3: TGTGCCAGCAGCTCGCCAACCGGGACTAGGGGGTTAGGTGACGGGGAGCTGTTTTTT.

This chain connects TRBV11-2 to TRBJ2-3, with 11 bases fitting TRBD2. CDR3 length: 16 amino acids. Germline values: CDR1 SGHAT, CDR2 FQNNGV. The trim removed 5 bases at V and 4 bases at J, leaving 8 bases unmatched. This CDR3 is CASSPGNSGGADTQYF. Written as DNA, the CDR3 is TGTGCCAGCAGCCCGGGTAATAGCGGGGGGGCAGATACGCAGTATTTT.

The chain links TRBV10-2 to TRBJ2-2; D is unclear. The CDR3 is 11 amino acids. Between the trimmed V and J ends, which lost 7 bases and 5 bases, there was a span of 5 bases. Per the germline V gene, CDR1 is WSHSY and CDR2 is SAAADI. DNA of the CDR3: TGCGCCAGCACACTGACCGGGGAGCTGTTTTTT. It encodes CASTLTGELFF.

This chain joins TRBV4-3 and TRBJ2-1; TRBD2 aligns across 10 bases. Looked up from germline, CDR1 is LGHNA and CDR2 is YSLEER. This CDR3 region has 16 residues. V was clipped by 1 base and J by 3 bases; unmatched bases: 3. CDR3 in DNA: TGCGCCAGCAGCCAAGCGTCTAGCGGGAGCTACAATGAGCAGTTCTTC. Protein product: CASSQASSGSYNEQFF.

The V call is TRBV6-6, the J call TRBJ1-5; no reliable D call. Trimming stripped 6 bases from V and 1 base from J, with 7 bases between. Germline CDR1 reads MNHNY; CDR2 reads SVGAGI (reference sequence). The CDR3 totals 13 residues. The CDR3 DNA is TGTGCCAGCAGCCCTGGCAGCAATCAGCCCCAGCATTTT. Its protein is CASSPGSNQPQHF.

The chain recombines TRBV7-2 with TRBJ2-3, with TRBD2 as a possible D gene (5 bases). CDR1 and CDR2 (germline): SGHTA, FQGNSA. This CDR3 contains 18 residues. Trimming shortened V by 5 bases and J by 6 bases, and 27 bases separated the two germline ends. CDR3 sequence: CASSITSVVSTGRDTQYF. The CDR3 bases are TGTGCCAGCAGCATTACTAGTGTCGTTTCGACCGGTAGGGATACGCAGTATTTT.

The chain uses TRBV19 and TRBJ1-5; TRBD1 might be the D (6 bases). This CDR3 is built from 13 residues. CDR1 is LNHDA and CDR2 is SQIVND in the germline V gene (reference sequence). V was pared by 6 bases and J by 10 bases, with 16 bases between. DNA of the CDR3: TGTGCCAGTAGGACCCACACAGGGAACCCCCAGCATTTT. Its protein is CASRTHTGNPQHF.

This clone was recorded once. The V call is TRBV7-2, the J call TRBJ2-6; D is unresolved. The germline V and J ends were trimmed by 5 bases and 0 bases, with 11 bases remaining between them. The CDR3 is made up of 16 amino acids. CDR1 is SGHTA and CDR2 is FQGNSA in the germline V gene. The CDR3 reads CASSTQTGSGANVLTF. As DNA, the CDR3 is TGTGCCAGCAGCACTCAAACGGGCTCTGGGGCCAACGTCCTGACTTTC.